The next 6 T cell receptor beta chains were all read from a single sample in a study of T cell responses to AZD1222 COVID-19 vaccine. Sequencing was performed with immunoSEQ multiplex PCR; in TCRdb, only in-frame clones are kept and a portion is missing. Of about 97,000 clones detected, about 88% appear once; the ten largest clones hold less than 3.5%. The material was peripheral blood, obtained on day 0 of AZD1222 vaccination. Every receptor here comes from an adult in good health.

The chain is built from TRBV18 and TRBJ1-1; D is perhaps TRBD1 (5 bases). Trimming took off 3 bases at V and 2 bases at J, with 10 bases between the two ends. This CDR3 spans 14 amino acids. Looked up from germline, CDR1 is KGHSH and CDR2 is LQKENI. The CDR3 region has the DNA TGTGCCAGCTCACCTGGGACGGTTAACACTGAAGCTTTCTTT. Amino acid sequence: CASSPGTVNTEAFF.

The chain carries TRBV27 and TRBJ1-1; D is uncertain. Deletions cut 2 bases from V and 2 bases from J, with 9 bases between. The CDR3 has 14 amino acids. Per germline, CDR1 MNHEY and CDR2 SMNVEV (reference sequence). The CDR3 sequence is CASSLGRFNTEAFF. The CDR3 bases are TGTGCCAGCAGTTTAGGCAGGTTTAACACTGAAGCTTTCTTT.

DNA of the CDR3: TGTGCCAGCTCACCAGTGGGGGGACGGAGCACAGATACGCAGTATTTT. The encoded protein is CASSPVGGRSTDTQYF. This chain links TRBV18 with TRBJ2-3; tentative D call: TRBD2 (6 bases). The CDR3 contains 16 residues. V shed 2 bases and J shed 0 bases, with 12 bases lying between them. CDR1 and CDR2 from the germline V gene are KGHSH and LQKENI.

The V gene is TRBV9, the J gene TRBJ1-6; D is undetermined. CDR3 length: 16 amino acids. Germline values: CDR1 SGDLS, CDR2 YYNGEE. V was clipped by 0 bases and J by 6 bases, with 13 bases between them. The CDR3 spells CASSVGGGPTNSPLHF. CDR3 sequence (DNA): TGTGCCAGCAGCGTAGGCGGAGGGCCAACTAATTCACCCCTCCACTTT.

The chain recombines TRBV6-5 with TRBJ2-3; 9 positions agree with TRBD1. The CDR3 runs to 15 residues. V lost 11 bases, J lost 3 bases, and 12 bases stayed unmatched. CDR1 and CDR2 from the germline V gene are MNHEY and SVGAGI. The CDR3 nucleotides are TGTGCCGGGTTGCACAGGGGGCTTTTGACAGATACGCAGTATTTT. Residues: CAGLHRGLLTDTQYF.

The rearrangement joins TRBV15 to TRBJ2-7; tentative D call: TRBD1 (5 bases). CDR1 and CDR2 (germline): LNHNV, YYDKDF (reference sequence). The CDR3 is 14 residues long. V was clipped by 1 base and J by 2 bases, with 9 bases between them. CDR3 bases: TGTGCCACCAGCAGAGTCATGGGGCCCTACGAGCAGTACTTC. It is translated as CATSRVMGPYEQYF.